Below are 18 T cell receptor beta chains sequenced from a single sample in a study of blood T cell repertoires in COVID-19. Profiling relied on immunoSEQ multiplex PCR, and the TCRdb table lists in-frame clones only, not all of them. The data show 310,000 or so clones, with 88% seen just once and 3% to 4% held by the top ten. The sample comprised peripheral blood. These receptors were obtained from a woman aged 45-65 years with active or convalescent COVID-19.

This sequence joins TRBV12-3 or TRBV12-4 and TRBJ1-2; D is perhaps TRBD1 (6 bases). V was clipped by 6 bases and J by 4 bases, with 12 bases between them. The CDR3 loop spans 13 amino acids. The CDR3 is CASSPGQIYGYTF. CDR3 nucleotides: TGTGCCAGCAGCCCAGGACAGATCTATGGCTACACCTTC.

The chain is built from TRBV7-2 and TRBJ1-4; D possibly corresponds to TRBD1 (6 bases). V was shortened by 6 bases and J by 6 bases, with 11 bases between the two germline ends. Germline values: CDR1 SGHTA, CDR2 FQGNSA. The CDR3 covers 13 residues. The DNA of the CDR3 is TGTGCCAGCAGGCGGGGGGCCGATGAAAAACTGTTTTTT. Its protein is CASRRGADEKLFF.

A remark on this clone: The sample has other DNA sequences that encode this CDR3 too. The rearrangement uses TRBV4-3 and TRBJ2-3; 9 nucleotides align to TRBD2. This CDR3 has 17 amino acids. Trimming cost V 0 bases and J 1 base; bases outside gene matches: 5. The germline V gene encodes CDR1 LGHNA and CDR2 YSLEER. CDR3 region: CASSQDNAGGGTDTQYF. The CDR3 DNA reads TGCGCCAGCAGCCAAGATAACGCGGGAGGGGGCACAGATACGCAGTATTTT.

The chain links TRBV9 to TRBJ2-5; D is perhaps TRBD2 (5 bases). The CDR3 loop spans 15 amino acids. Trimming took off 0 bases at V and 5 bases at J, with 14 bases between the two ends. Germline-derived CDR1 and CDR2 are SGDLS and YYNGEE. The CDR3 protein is CASSVELGGRETQYF. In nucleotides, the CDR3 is TGTGCCAGCAGCGTAGAACTAGGCGGTCGGGAGACCCAGTACTTC.

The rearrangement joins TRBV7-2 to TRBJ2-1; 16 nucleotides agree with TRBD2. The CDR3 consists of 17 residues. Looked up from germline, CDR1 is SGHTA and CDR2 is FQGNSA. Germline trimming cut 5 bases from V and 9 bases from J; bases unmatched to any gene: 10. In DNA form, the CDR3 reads TGTGCCAGCAGCAGAACAACGGGACTAGCGGGGGGGTTTGAGCAGTTCTTC. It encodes CASSRTTGLAGGFEQFF. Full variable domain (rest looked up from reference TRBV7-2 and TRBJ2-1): GAGVSQSPSNKVTEKGKDVELRCDPISGHTALYWYRQSLGQGLEFLIYFQGNSAPDKSGLPSDRFSAERTGGSVSTLTIQRTQQEDSAVYLCASSRTTGLAGGFEQFFGPGTRLTVL.

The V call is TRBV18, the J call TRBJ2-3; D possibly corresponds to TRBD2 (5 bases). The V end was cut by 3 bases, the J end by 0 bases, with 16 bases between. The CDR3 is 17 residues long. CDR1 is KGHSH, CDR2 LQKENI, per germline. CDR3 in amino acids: CASSPGVGRLSTDTQYF. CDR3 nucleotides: TGTGCCAGCTCACCCGGGGTAGGGAGATTAAGCACAGATACGCAGTATTTT.

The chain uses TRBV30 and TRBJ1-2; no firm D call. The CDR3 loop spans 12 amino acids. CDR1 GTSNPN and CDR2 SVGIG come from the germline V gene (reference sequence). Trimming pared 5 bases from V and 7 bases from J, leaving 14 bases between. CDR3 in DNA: TGTGCCTGGGTCGGGGATCTACCTGGCTACACCTTC. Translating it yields CAWVGDLPGYTF.

The CDR3, as DNA: TGCGCCAGCAGCCAAGATAAAACTAGCGGGAGCGCAGATACGCAGTATTTT. This encodes CASSQDKTSGSADTQYF. This sequence joins TRBV4-3 and TRBJ2-3; TRBD2 matches at 11 bases. Germline loops: CDR1 LGHNA, CDR2 YSLEER. The CDR3 is 17 amino acids. With V trimmed by 0 bases and J by 4 bases, 6 bases remained unmatched.

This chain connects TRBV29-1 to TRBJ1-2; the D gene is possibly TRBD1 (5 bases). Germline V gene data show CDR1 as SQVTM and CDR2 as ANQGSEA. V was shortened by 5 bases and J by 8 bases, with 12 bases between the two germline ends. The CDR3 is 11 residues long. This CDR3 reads CSVSGRKGYTF. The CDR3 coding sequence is TGCAGCGTTTCAGGGAGGAAAGGCTACACCTTC.

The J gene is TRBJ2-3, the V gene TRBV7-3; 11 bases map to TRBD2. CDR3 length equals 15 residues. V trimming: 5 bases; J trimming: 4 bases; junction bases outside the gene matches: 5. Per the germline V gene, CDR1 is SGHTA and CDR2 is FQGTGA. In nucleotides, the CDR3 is TGTGCCAGCAGCCCGGTAGCGGGGGGGCCAGATACGCAGTATTTT. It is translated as CASSPVAGGPDTQYF.

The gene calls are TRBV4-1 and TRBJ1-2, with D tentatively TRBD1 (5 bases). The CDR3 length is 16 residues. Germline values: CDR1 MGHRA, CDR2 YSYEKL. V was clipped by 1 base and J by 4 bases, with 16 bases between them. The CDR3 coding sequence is TGCGCCAGCAGCCAAGTGCGACGACAGTCAGTCTATGGCTACACCTTC. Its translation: CASSQVRRQSVYGYTF.

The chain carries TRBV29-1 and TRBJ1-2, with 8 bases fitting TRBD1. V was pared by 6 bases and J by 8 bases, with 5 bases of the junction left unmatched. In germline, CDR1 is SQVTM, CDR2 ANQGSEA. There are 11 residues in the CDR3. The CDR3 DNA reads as TGCAGCGTCGCGACAGGGGTGGGCTACACCTTC. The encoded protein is CSVATGVGYTF. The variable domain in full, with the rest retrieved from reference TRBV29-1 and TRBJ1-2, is SAVISQKPSRDICQRGTSLTIQCQVDSQVTMMFWYRQQPGQSLTLIATANQGSEATYESGFVIDKFPISRPNLTFSTLTVSNMSPEDSSIYLCSVATGVGYTFGSGTRLTVV.

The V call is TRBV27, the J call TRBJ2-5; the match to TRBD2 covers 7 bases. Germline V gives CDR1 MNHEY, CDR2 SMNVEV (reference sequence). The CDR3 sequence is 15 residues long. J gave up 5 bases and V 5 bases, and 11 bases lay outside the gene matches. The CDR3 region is CASSPAGAGQETQYF. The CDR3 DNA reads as TGTGCCAGCAGTCCCGCGGGAGCAGGGCAGGAGACCCAGTACTTC.

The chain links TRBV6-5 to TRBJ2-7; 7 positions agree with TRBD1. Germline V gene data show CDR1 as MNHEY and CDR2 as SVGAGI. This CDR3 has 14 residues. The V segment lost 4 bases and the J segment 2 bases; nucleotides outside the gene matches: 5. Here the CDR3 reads CASSSYRGPYEQYF. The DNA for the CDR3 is TGTGCCAGCAGTTCCTACAGGGGACCCTACGAGCAGTACTTC.

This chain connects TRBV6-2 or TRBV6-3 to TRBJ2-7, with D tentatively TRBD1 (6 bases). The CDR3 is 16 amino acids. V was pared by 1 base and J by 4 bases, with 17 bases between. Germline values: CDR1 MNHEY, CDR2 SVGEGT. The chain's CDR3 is CASSYLRRGRLYEQYF. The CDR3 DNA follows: TGTGCCAGCAGTTACTTGCGCAGGGGAAGACTATACGAGCAGTACTTC.

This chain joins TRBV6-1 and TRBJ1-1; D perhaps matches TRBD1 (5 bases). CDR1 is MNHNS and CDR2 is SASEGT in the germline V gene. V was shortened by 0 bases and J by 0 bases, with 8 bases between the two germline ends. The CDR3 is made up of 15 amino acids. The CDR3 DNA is TGTGCCAGCAGTGAAGCGTGGGGGGTGAACACTGAAGCTTTCTTT. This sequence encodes CASSEAWGVNTEAFF.

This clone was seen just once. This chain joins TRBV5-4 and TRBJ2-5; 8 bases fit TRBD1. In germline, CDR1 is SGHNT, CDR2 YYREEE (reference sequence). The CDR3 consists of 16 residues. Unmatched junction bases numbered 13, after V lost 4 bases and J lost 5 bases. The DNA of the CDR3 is TGTGCCAGCAGCCAAATCGGACAGGGACGGGGGGAGACCCAGTACTTC. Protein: CASSQIGQGRGETQYF. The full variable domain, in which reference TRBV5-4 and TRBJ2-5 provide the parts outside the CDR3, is ETGVTQSPTHLIKTRGQQVTLRCSSQSGHNTVSWYQQALGQGPQFIFQYYREEENGRGNFPPRFSGLQFPNYSSELNVNALELDDSALYLCASSQIGQGRGETQYFGPGTRLLVL.

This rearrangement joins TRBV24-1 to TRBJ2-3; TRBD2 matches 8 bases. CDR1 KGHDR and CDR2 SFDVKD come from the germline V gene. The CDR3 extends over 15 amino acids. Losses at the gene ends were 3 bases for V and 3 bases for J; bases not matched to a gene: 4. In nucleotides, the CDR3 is TGTGCCACCAGTGATCCAGCGGGGGCTACAGATACGCAGTATTTT. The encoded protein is CATSDPAGATDTQYF.